The entry below gives a single T cell receptor (beta chain) sequence along with its context. Source study methods: Cell counts per sample came from amplifying reference gene primers. Clones were sequenced by immunoSEQ multiplex PCR, and TCRdb holds only the in-frame ones, with some missing. V, J and clone size are those of that table, while D and trimming were read from the DNA. This table holds 150,000 to 200,000 clones, 82% found once. This CDR3 has 15 amino acids. This entry is derived from a study of blood T cell repertoires in COVID-19. Study as a whole: Sample material is recorded as cDNA or gDNA derived from T cells, B-cell-depleted T cells, or PBMCs.

The sequencing sample was made of peripheral blood. The rearrangement links TRBV12-2 to TRBJ2-5; the table assigns TRBD2, which was not confirmed against the DNA. TRBV12-2 is annotated as a pseudogene. The sequence derives from a woman of 80 years or more with active or convalescent COVID-19. DNA of the CDR3: TGTGCAAGTCGCTTAGTAGCTAGCGGCCAAGAGACCCAGTACTTC. Protein product: CASRLVASGQETQYF.